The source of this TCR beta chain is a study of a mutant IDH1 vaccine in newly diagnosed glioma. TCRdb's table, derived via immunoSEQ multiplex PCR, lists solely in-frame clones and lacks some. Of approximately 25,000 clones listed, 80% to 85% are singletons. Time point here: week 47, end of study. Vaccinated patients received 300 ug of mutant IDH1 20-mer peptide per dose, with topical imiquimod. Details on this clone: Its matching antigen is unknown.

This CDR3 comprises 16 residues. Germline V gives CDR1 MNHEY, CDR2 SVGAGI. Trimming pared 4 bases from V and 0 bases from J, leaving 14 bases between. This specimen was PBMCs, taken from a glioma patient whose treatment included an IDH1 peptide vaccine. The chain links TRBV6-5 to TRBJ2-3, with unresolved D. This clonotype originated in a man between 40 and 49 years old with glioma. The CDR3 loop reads CASSSKGITSTDTQYF. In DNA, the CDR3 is TGTGCCAGCAGTTCCAAGGGTATTACTAGCACAGATACGCAGTATTTT.